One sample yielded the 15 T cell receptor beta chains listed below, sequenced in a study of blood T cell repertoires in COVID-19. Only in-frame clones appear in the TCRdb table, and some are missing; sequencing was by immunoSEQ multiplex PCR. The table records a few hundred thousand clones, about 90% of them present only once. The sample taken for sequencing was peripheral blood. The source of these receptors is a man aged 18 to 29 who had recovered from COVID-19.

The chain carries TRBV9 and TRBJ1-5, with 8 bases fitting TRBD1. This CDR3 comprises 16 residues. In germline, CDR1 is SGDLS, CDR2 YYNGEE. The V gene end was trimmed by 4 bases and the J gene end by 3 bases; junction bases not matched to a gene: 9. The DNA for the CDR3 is TGTGCCAGCAGCCAGGGGCAGGGGGCTCCCAATCAGCCCCAGCATTTT. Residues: CASSQGQGAPNQPQHF.

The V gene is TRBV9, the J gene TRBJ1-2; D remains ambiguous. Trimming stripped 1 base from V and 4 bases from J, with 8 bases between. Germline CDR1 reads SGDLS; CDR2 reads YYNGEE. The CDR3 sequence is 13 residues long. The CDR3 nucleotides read TGTGCCAGCAGCGTACAGCCGGGCTATGGCTACACCTTC. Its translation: CASSVQPGYGYTF.

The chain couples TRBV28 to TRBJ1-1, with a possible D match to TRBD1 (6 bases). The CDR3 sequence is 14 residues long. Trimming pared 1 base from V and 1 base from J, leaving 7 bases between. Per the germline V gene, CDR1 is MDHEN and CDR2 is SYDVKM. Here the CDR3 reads CASSLLGANTEAFF. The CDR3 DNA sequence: TGTGCCAGCAGTTTATTGGGGGCGAACACTGAAGCTTTCTTT.

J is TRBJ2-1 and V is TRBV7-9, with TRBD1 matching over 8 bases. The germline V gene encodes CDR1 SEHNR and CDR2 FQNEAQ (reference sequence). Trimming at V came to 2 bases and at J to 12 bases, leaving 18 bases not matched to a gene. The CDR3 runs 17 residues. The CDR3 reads CASSLSVGQESSGGQFF. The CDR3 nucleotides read TGTGCCAGCAGCTTAAGTGTGGGACAGGAAAGCTCCGGCGGGCAGTTCTTC.

The CDR3 region has the DNA TGTGCCAGCAGCAAATCCGGGACAACTAACTATGGCTACACCTTC. Translation: CASSKSGTTNYGYTF. The J gene is TRBJ1-2, the V gene TRBV7-9, with D perhaps matching TRBD1 (6 bases). The germline V gene has CDR1 SEHNR and CDR2 FQNEAQ (reference sequence). CDR3 length equals 15 residues. V lost 5 bases, J lost 0 bases, and 13 bases lay in between.

The CDR3 DNA follows: TGTGCCAGCAGCACACTACTAGCGGGGGTTGGCGCCGGGGAGCTGTTTTTT. This sequence encodes CASSTLLAGVGAGELFF. The J gene is TRBJ2-2, the V gene TRBV7-6; 11 bases map to TRBD2. Trimming at V came to 5 bases and at J to 6 bases, leaving 11 bases not matched to a gene. The CDR3 is made up of 17 amino acids. Germline V gene sequence: CDR1 SGHVS, CDR2 FNYEAQ.

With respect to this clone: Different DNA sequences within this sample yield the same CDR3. CDR3 protein: CASSLAPGHMNTEAFF. In DNA form, the CDR3 reads TGCGCCAGCAGCTTGGCCCCGGGACACATGAACACTGAAGCTTTCTTT. The rearrangement links TRBV5-1 to TRBJ1-1; D is perhaps TRBD1 (6 bases). Per germline, CDR1 SGHRS and CDR2 YFSETQ. CDR3 length: 16 amino acids. V dropped 0 bases and J dropped 0 bases, with 12 bases sitting between them.

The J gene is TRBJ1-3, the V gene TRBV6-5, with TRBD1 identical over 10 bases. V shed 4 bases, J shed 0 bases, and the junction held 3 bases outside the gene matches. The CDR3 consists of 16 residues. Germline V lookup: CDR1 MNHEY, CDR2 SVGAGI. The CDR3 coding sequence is TGTGCCAGCAGTTGGACAGGGGGTTCCTCTGGAAACACCATATATTTT. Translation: CASSWTGGSSGNTIYF.

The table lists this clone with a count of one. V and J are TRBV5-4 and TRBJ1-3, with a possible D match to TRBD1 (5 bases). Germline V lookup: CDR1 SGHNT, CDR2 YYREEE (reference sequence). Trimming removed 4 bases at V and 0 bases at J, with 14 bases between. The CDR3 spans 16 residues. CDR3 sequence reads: CASSLRGLHSGNTIYF. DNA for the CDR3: TGTGCCAGCAGCCTTAGGGGTCTACACTCTGGAAACACCATATATTTT.

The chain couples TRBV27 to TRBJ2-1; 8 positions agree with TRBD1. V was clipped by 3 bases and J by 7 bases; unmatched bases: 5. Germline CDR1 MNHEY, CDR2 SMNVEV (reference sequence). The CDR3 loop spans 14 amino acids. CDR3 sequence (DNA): TGTGCCAGCAGTTTGCCCGGGACAGGTAATGAGCAGTTCTTC. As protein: CASSLPGTGNEQFF.

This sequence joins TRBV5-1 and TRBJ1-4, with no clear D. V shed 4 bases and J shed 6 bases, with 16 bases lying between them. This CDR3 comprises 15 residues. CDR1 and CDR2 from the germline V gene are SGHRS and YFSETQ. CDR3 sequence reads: CASSPSRNSHEKLFF. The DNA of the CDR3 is TGCGCCAGCAGCCCGAGCCGCAACTCCCATGAAAAACTGTTTTTT.

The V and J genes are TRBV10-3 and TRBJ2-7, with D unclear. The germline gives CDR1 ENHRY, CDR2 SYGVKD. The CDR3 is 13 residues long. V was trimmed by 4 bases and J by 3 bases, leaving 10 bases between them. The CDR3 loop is CAISGNRVYEQYF. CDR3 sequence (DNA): TGTGCCATCAGTGGCAACAGAGTCTACGAGCAGTACTTC.

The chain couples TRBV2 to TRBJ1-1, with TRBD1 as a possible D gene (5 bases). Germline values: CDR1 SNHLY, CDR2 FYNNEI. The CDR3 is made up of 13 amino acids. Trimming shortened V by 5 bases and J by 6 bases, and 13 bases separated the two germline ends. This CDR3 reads CASSSPGWAEAFF. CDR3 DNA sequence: TGTGCCAGCAGTAGTCCAGGGTGGGCTGAAGCTTTCTTT.

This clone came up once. CDR3: CASSFVQGGNSPLHF. The CDR3 bases are TGTGCCAGCAGCTTCGTACAGGGGGGGAATTCACCCCTCCACTTT. The rearrangement joins TRBV13 to TRBJ1-6; 8 nucleotides match TRBD1. Losses at the gene ends were 3 bases for V and 7 bases for J; bases not matched to a gene: 5. In germline, CDR1 is PRHDT, CDR2 FYEKMQ (reference sequence). There are 15 residues in the CDR3.

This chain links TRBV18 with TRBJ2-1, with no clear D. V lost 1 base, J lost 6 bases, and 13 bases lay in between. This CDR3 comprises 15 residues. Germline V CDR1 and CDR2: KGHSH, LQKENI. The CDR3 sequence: CASSPLEANLNEQFF. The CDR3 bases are TGTGCCAGCTCACCACTTGAGGCGAACCTCAATGAGCAGTTCTTC.